This T cell receptor beta chain derives from a study of T cells in Graves' hyperthyroidism and ophthalmopathy. Study-wide background: Peripheral blood was taken when the disease was first diagnosed, before any treatment began.

The germline V gene encodes CDR1 MNHEY and CDR2 SVGAGI. This CDR3 spans 16 amino acids. The trim removed 0 bases at V and 7 bases at J, leaving 5 bases unmatched. Clinical symptoms, serum thyroxine and TRAb, thyroid ultrasound and orbital computed tomography were used for the diagnoses. TCR beta CDR3 region amplification was performed from RNA transcripts. The HTBI primer set was used in a first-round RT-PCR of the TCR CDR3. TCRdb reprocessed the multiplex PCR reads via MiXCR and lists one record per CDR3 protein. Counted here are about 400,000 distinct CDR3 sequences, 15% to 18% occurring once; the ten biggest clones make up roughly 13%.

The J gene is TRBJ2-3, the V gene TRBV6-5, with 12 bases lining up with TRBD2. Sequencing used blood. This clonotype was obtained from a young woman with Graves' hyperthyroidism. CDR3 coding DNA: TGTGCCAGCAGTTACTCGACTAGCGGGAGTGTAAATACGCAGTATTTT. Residues: CASSYSTSGSVNTQYF.